The next 31 T cell receptor beta chains were all read from a single sample in a study of blood T cell repertoires in COVID-19. Sequencing used immunoSEQ multiplex PCR; TCRdb keeps in-frame clones, though not all of them. The sample consists of approximately 220,000 clones, 83% of them appearing once. Sequencing input: PBMCs or T cells enriched from blood (not recorded which). These receptors were taken from a woman aged 45-65 years who had been exposed to COVID-19.

The chain uses TRBV28 and TRBJ1-2; D gene uncertain. Germline CDR1 reads MDHEN; CDR2 reads SYDVKM. CDR3 length: 14 residues. V lost 4 bases to trimming and J lost 2 bases, with 11 bases between them. The CDR3 DNA reads as TGTGCCAGCAGTTCTGCAGGCGGGAACTATGGCTACACCTTC. This translates into CASSSAGGNYGYTF.

V gene TRBV19 combines with J gene TRBJ2-1, with D perhaps TRBD1 (7 bases). The CDR3 is made up of 15 amino acids. Per germline, CDR1 LNHDA and CDR2 SQIVND (reference sequence). The germline V and J ends were trimmed by 7 bases and 6 bases, with 19 bases remaining between them. CDR3 nucleotide sequence: TGTGCCAGTACCCCGACCGGAGGGGGCTTCAATGAGCAGTTCTTC. Translation: CASTPTGGGFNEQFF.

The chain links TRBV5-5 to TRBJ2-2, with 9 bases fitting TRBD1. The CDR3 is made up of 18 amino acids. Germline lookup yields CDR1 SGHKS and CDR2 YYEKEE (reference sequence). The trim removed 1 base at V and 6 bases at J, leaving 13 bases unmatched. The CDR3 loop is CASSLIPSTGGLAGELFF. The CDR3 bases are TGTGCCAGCAGCTTGATACCCTCAACAGGGGGCTTGGCCGGGGAGCTGTTTTTT.

The chain has TRBV6-1 and TRBJ1-1; TRBD1 is a possible D gene (5 bases). This CDR3 is built from 13 residues. CDR1 and CDR2 from the germline V gene are MNHNS and SASEGT. V was clipped by 2 bases and J by 5 bases, with 9 bases between them. CDR3 in amino acids: CASSERRGTEAFF. CDR3 DNA sequence: TGTGCCAGCAGTGAAAGGAGGGGTACTGAAGCTTTCTTT.

The chain's CDR3 is CASGQGVETQYF. DNA for the CDR3: TGTGCCAGCGGGCAGGGTGTGGAGACCCAGTACTTC. The chain is built from TRBV2 and TRBJ2-5, with D perhaps TRBD1 (5 bases). The germline V gene has CDR1 SNHLY and CDR2 FYNNEI. V shed 8 bases and J shed 5 bases, with 12 bases lying between them. The CDR3 has 12 residues.

The sample holds a few counts of this clone. V is TRBV19 and J is TRBJ1-2; weak D call: TRBD1 (5 bases). Trimming pared 1 base from V and 8 bases from J, leaving 11 bases between. The CDR3 consists of 13 residues. Germline V gene sequence: CDR1 LNHDA, CDR2 SQIVND (reference sequence). The CDR3 DNA reads TGTGCCAGTAGTATAGGGGGCCCGAACGGCTACACCTTC. Residues: CASSIGGPNGYTF.

V and J are TRBV20-1 and TRBJ2-1; TRBD1 might be the D (7 bases). The CDR3 is 14 residues long. V was trimmed by 3 bases and J by 5 bases, leaving 14 bases between them. Germline CDR1 is DFQATT and CDR2 is SNEGSKA (reference sequence). CDR3 region: CSASSRGVNNEQFF. In nucleotides, the CDR3 is TGCAGTGCTAGTAGCAGGGGGGTCAACAATGAGCAGTTCTTC.

The chain has TRBV10-2 and TRBJ2-3; 10 bases fit TRBD2. The CDR3 extends over 14 amino acids. J was trimmed by 2 bases and V by 10 bases; bases with no gene match: 6. Germline CDR1 is WSHSY and CDR2 is SAAADI. The CDR3 sequence is CATKSGGVTDTQYF. CDR3 nucleotide sequence: TGCGCCACCAAGAGCGGGGGGGTCACAGATACGCAGTATTTT.

CDR3 region: CASSPRLGPSNEQFF. CDR3 nucleotide sequence: TGTGCCAGCAGCCCCCGACTAGGGCCATCCAATGAGCAGTTCTTC. The chain carries TRBV6-2 or TRBV6-3 and TRBJ2-1, with a tentative D call TRBD2 (6 bases). Germline loops: CDR1 MNHEY, CDR2 SVGEGT. Between the trimmed V and J ends, which lost 6 bases and 6 bases, there was a span of 18 bases. The CDR3 loop spans 15 amino acids.

This rearrangement joins TRBV5-8 to TRBJ2-6, with D possibly TRBD1 on 6 matching bases. V lost 2 bases to trimming and J lost 2 bases, with 8 bases between them. The germline CDR1 and CDR2 sequences are SGHTS and YDEGEE. The CDR3 loop spans 15 amino acids. CDR3 in amino acids: CASSLQGTGANVLTF. CDR3 nucleotides: TGTGCCAGCAGCTTACAGGGTACTGGGGCCAACGTCCTGACTTTC.

V is TRBV2 and J is TRBJ1-1, with D tentatively TRBD1 (5 bases). This CDR3 region has 13 residues. Germline CDR1 is SNHLY and CDR2 is FYNNEI. V lost 8 bases and J 4 bases, leaving 14 bases between the germline ends. The CDR3 here is CASGTRRGTEAFF. CDR3 DNA: TGTGCCAGCGGGACCCGGAGGGGCACTGAAGCTTTCTTT.

This sequence joins TRBV18 and TRBJ1-2, with unresolved D. The V gene's germline CDR1 is KGHSH and CDR2 LQKENI. V dropped 3 bases and J dropped 8 bases, with 13 bases sitting between them. The CDR3 extends over 13 amino acids. CDR3 in amino acids: CASSPGSSGGYTF. Written as DNA, the CDR3 is TGTGCCAGCTCACCCGGGTCATCCGGGGGCTACACCTTC.

This clone was picked up one time. The chain couples TRBV6-1 to TRBJ1-1; 10 nucleotides agree with TRBD1. Unmatched junction bases numbered 10, after V lost 3 bases and J lost 0 bases. Per the germline V gene, CDR1 is MNHNS and CDR2 is SASEGT. The CDR3 is made up of 18 amino acids. This CDR3 reads CASSESAGTGVLNTEAFF. The CDR3 DNA reads TGTGCCAGCAGTGAGTCCGCCGGGACAGGGGTCCTGAACACTGAAGCTTTCTTT.

The DNA of the CDR3 is TGTGCCAGCAGTTTATCGAGGGGGGGGCAAGTCTATGGCTACACCTTC. Encoded protein: CASSLSRGGQVYGYTF. This chain links TRBV27 with TRBJ1-2; weak D call: TRBD1 (6 bases). In germline, CDR1 is MNHEY, CDR2 SMNVEV (reference sequence). This CDR3 contains 16 residues. The V gene lost 0 bases and the J gene lost 4 bases, with 15 bases spanning the gap.

The chain joins TRBV9 to TRBJ2-1; TRBD2 aligns across 12 bases. Germline assignment: CDR1 SGDLS and CDR2 YYNGEE. This CDR3 is built from 18 residues. With V trimmed by 0 bases and J by 1 base, 5 bases remained unmatched. CDR3 in amino acids: CASSVELTSGGSYNEQFF. The CDR3 nucleotides are TGTGCCAGCAGCGTAGAACTCACTAGCGGGGGGTCCTACAATGAGCAGTTCTTC.

This chain links TRBV5-8 with TRBJ2-4, with D tentatively TRBD1 (7 bases). CDR1 and CDR2 from the germline V gene are SGHTS and YDEGEE. Trimming took off 5 bases at V and 8 bases at J, with 23 bases between the two ends. This CDR3 region has 16 residues. For the CDR3, the DNA is TGTGCCAGCAGACCCCTCGAGCAGTTCAGGGGGGACATTCAGTACTTC. This encodes CASRPLEQFRGDIQYF.

The chain couples TRBV7-2 to TRBJ1-6, with D possibly being TRBD1 (5 bases). The germline V and J ends were trimmed by 2 bases and 4 bases, with 6 bases remaining between them. Germline V lookup: CDR1 SGHTA, CDR2 FQGNSA. The CDR3 is 14 residues long. The CDR3: CASSLRQYNSPLHF. The CDR3 DNA sequence: TGTGCCAGCAGCTTACGACAGTATAATTCACCCCTCCACTTT.

The chain has TRBV5-4 and TRBJ2-1; 9 bases align to TRBD2. The germline V gene encodes CDR1 SGHNT and CDR2 YYREEE (reference sequence). The CDR3 is 18 amino acids. The trim removed 4 bases at V and 9 bases at J, leaving 20 bases unmatched. The CDR3 nucleotides are TGTGCCAGCAGCCGCCATGGTGGGAGAGGCGGGGGGGCCGGTGAGCAGTTCTTC. This translates into CASSRHGGRGGGAGEQFF. The whole variable domain, remainder taken from reference TRBV5-4 and TRBJ2-1, is ETGVTQSPTHLIKTRGQQVTLRCSSQSGHNTVSWYQQALGQGPQFIFQYYREEENGRGNFPPRFSGLQFPNYSSELNVNALELDDSALYLCASSRHGGRGGGAGEQFFGPGTRLTVL.

The rearrangement joins TRBV5-5 to TRBJ2-1, with D tentatively TRBD1 (6 bases). The germline V gene has CDR1 SGHKS and CDR2 YYEKEE (reference sequence). This CDR3 has 15 residues. The V end was cut by 6 bases, the J end by 0 bases, with 13 bases between. The CDR3: CASTWDTDSYNEQFF. The CDR3 coding sequence is TGTGCCAGCACCTGGGACACGGACTCCTACAATGAGCAGTTCTTC.

V usage is TRBV10-3 and J usage is TRBJ1-4; 8 bases match TRBD1. Unmatched junction bases numbered 7, after V lost 6 bases and J lost 7 bases. Germline CDR1 and CDR2: ENHRY and SYGVKD. The CDR3 consists of 14 residues. This chain's CDR3 is CAISGQGGGEKLFF. The CDR3 bases are TGTGCCATCAGCGGACAGGGTGGGGGTGAAAAACTGTTTTTT.

The CDR3 coding sequence is TGCAGCGTTGAAAGCGAACAGGGTGAAGGCTACACCTTC. Its translation: CSVESEQGEGYTF. The chain uses TRBV29-1 and TRBJ1-2, with a weak D call TRBD1 (6 bases). The length of the CDR3 is 13 residues. The germline V and J ends were trimmed by 2 bases and 8 bases, with 15 bases remaining between them. Looked up from germline, CDR1 is SQVTM and CDR2 is ANQGSEA.

The table lists this clone with a few counts. The J gene is TRBJ1-2, the V gene TRBV4-1; D call uncertain. The CDR3 covers 13 residues. V was pared by 6 bases and J by 2 bases, with 10 bases between. Germline assignment: CDR1 MGHRA and CDR2 YSYEKL. CDR3 DNA sequence: TGCGCCAGCAGGCTGAGGCGGAACTATGGCTACACCTTC. Encoded protein: CASRLRRNYGYTF.

The CDR3 nucleotides read TGTGCCAGCAGCTTACGTCTTTCAGGGGCCCGTCCTTCTGAAGCTTTCTTT. This gives the protein CASSLRLSGARPSEAFF. The chain employs TRBV7-2 and TRBJ1-1, with a weak D call TRBD1 (6 bases). The CDR3 has 17 amino acids. Per the germline V gene, CDR1 is SGHTA and CDR2 is FQGNSA. Trimming shortened V by 2 bases and J by 6 bases, and 22 bases separated the two germline ends.

The chain is built from TRBV19 and TRBJ1-1, with 7 bases fitting TRBD1. Losses at the gene ends were 5 bases for V and 0 bases for J; bases not matched to a gene: 6. Germline CDR1 and CDR2: LNHDA and SQIVND (reference sequence). The CDR3 contains 15 residues. CDR3 region: CASSYWGQMNTEAFF. The CDR3 DNA sequence: TGTGCCAGTAGTTATTGGGGACAGATGAACACTGAAGCTTTCTTT.

This chain connects TRBV19 to TRBJ2-1; 13 bases map to TRBD2. The CDR3 totals 14 residues. Germline V gene sequence: CDR1 LNHDA, CDR2 SQIVND (reference sequence). The ends lost 1 base at V and 11 bases at J; junction bases unmatched: 2. This CDR3 is CASSIALAGGQQFF. CDR3 nucleotides: TGTGCCAGTAGTATAGCACTAGCGGGGGGGCAGCAGTTCTTC.

The chain couples TRBV6-2 or TRBV6-3 to TRBJ2-5; no definite D call. The CDR3 totals 11 residues. V lost 6 bases and J 5 bases, leaving 7 bases between the germline ends. Per germline, CDR1 MNHEY and CDR2 SVGEGT. CDR3 nucleotides: TGTGCCAGCAGCCTCTTTGAGACCCAGTACTTC. It is translated as CASSLFETQYF.

The V and J genes are TRBV10-2 and TRBJ2-7, with 7 bases matching TRBD1. V was pared by 4 bases and J by 4 bases, with 4 bases of the junction left unmatched. Germline V gene lookup returns CDR1 WSHSY and CDR2 SAAADI. CDR3 size: 13 residues. The CDR3 region is CASSAGQSYEQYF. The CDR3 DNA sequence: TGCGCCAGCAGTGCGGGACAGTCGTACGAGCAGTACTTC.

The chain uses TRBV19 and TRBJ1-1; TRBD1 might be the D (5 bases). Looked up from germline, CDR1 is LNHDA and CDR2 is SQIVND (reference sequence). Trimming left V 10 bases short and J 6 bases short, with 18 bases between. The CDR3 covers 13 residues. The CDR3 sequence: CATAGIGGAEAFF. The CDR3, as DNA: TGTGCCACCGCAGGGATCGGCGGGGCTGAAGCTTTCTTT.

The chain combines TRBV3-1 (or the pseudogene TRBV3-2) with TRBJ1-2; possibly TRBD1 for D (5 bases). The CDR3 consists of 14 residues. Germline V gives CDR1 LGHDT, CDR2 YNNKEL (reference sequence). V gave up 2 bases and J gave up 8 bases, with 15 bases separating them. The CDR3 here is CASSQSAGTLGYTF. CDR3 bases: TGTGCCAGCAGCCAATCTGCAGGGACTCTGGGCTACACCTTC.

The rearrangement uses TRBV5-5 and TRBJ2-7; 9 bases match TRBD1. V shed 5 bases, J shed 3 bases, and the junction held 9 bases outside the gene matches. Germline-derived CDR1 and CDR2 are SGHKS and YYEKEE (reference sequence). The CDR3 contains 15 residues. The CDR3 loop is CASRPGDRVNYEQYF. The DNA of the CDR3 is TGTGCCAGCAGGCCAGGGGACAGGGTAAACTACGAGCAGTACTTC.

In this sample, this clone turned up a few times. This sequence joins TRBV19 and TRBJ2-5, with 11 bases that match TRBD1. The junction had 2 bases not matched to a gene; V was cut back by 3 bases and J by 5 bases. Germline loops: CDR1 LNHDA, CDR2 SQIVND (reference sequence). This CDR3 is built from 14 residues. CDR3 protein: CASSMDRGLETQYF. Here the CDR3 DNA reads TGTGCCAGTAGTATGGACAGGGGGCTGGAGACCCAGTACTTC.